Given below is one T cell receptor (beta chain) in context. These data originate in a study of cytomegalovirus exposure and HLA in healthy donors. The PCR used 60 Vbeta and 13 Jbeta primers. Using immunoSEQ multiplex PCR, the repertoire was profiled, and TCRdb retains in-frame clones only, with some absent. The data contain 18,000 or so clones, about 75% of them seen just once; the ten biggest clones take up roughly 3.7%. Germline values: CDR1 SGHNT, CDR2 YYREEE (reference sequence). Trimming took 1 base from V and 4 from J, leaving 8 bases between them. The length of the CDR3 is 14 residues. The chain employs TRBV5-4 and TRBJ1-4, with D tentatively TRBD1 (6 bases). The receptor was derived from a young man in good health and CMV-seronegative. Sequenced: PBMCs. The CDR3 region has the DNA TGTGCCAGCAGCTTGACAGGGAGTAATGAAAAACTGTTTTTT. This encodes CASSLTGSNEKLFF.